The rows below give T cell receptor beta chains drawn from one sample of a study of T cell changes during pregnancy in multiple sclerosis. The repertoire was sequenced with immunoSEQ multiplex PCR; TCRdb's copy has only in-frame clones and lacks some. Seen here are about 22,000 clones, 91% observed once, and the top ten hold under 0.7%. The sample consisted of CD4+ T cells from peripheral blood mononuclear cells, taken after pregnancy. All receptors come from a female donor in good health, enrolled as a control in a pregnancy study. The CDR3 runs from the conserved cysteine through the conserved F or W. A D gene is named only where the DNA matches it firmly. Not every row has a clone size; where given, it reads once, few, many or a size class.

d_call: -
j_call: TRBJ1-4
v_call: TRBV15
clone_size: -
cdr3_aa: CATSRDGLANEKLFF
cdr3_nt: TGTGCCACCAGCAGAGATGGACTAGCTAATGAAAAACTGTTTTTT

d_call: -
j_call: TRBJ2-7
v_call: TRBV6-1
clone_size: -
cdr3_aa: CASSAGTSGYEQYF
cdr3_nt: TGTGCCAGCAGTGCGGGGACATCGGGCTACGAGCAGTACTTC

d_call: TRBD2
j_call: TRBJ2-7
v_call: TRBV7-2
clone_size: -
cdr3_aa: CASSLTSGGSYEQYF
cdr3_nt: TGTGCCAGCAGCTTAACTAGCGGCGGCTCCTACGAGCAGTACTTC

d_call: -
j_call: TRBJ1-1
v_call: TRBV27
clone_size: -
cdr3_aa: CASSSPGNTEAFF
cdr3_nt: TGTGCCAGCAGCAGTCCAGGGAACACTGAAGCTTTCTTT

d_call: TRBD2
j_call: TRBJ2-5
v_call: TRBV28
clone_size: -
cdr3_aa: CASRSGGGETQYF
cdr3_nt: TGTGCCAGCAGATCCGGGGGAGGGGAGACCCAGTACTTC

d_call: TRBD2
j_call: TRBJ2-5
v_call: TRBV5-5
clone_size: -
cdr3_aa: CASSSGLAGGRETQYF
cdr3_nt: TGTGCCAGCAGCTCCGGACTAGCGGGAGGAAGGGAGACCCAGTACTTC

d_call: TRBD1
j_call: TRBJ1-1
v_call: TRBV18
clone_size: -
cdr3_aa: CASSLGQGAINTEAFF
cdr3_nt: TGTGCCAGCTCTCTGGGACAGGGGGCAATCAACACTGAAGCTTTCTTT

d_call: TRBD1
j_call: TRBJ1-3
v_call: TRBV7-9
clone_size: -
cdr3_aa: CASNPLKWDREASGNTIYF
cdr3_nt: TGTGCCAGCAACCCGTTGAAGTGGGACAGGGAGGCATCTGGAAACACCATATATTTT

d_call: TRBD1
j_call: TRBJ1-1
v_call: TRBV29-1
clone_size: -
cdr3_aa: CSVLHRGGTEAFF
cdr3_nt: TGCAGCGTCCTACACAGGGGCGGAACTGAAGCTTTCTTT

d_call: -
j_call: TRBJ2-7
v_call: TRBV10-2
clone_size: -
cdr3_aa: CASSGVGPYEQYF
cdr3_nt: TGCGCCAGCTCGGGGGTAGGGCCCTACGAGCAGTACTTC

d_call: TRBD2
j_call: TRBJ2-1
v_call: TRBV6-6
clone_size: medium-sized
cdr3_aa: CASSYSLAVYNEQFF
cdr3_nt: TGTGCCAGCAGTTACTCCCTAGCGGTCTACAATGAGCAGTTCTTC

d_call: -
j_call: TRBJ2-3
v_call: TRBV15
clone_size: -
cdr3_aa: CATRTGGYYRTDTQYF
cdr3_nt: TGTGCCACCAGAACGGGGGGCTACTATCGCACAGATACGCAGTATTTT

d_call: -
j_call: TRBJ2-1
v_call: TRBV7-7
clone_size: -
cdr3_aa: CASSPATYPGVEQFF
cdr3_nt: TGTGCTAGCAGCCCCGCTACGTACCCAGGCGTTGAGCAGTTCTTC